The clone carrying this T cell receptor beta chain ranks as medium-sized (0.01 to 0.1%). Each CDR3 protein gets one entry after TCRdb re-called the multiplex PCR reads with MiXCR. The sample lists 12,000 to 15,000 distinct CDR3 sequences, 55% occurring once. V was clipped by 5 bases and J by 5 bases; unmatched bases: 6. The CDR3 covers 13 residues. The germline CDR1 and CDR2 sequences are DFQATT and SNEGSKA (reference sequence). This sample stems from a study of breast tumors, draining lymph nodes, adjacent tissues. The rearrangement uses TRBV20-1 and TRBJ2-5; 9 positions agree with TRBD2. The sample consisted of tumor-adjacent breast tissue. The TCR was taken from a female donor with breast cancer. Some clones in this sample may be carry-over from other donors' samples. The CDR3 sequence is CSARLAGKETQYF. CDR3 DNA sequence: TGCAGTGCTCGCCTAGCGGGAAAGGAGACCCAGTACTTC.